The clone carrying this T cell receptor beta chain was detected only once. Its antigen is not known. Trimming cost V 6 bases and J 7 bases, with 16 bases left between them. The germline V gene has CDR1 LGHNA and CDR2 YSLEER. The CDR3 consists of 15 residues. Using its own MiXCR run on the RT-PCR reads, TCRdb lists one record per CDR3 protein. Of about 190,000 distinct CDR3 sequences listed, 13% to 15% are singletons. This entry is derived from a study of response to subunit inactivated influenza vaccine. Study-level points and caveats: Few additional T cells are recruited per seasonal influenza vaccination, authors suggested.

The V call is TRBV4-3, the J call TRBJ1-6; D might be TRBD1 (5 bases). Sample: CD8+ T cells sorted from PBMCs, taken around 5 days after vaccination. The clonotype originates from a man aged 45-60 years who received an inactivated influenza vaccine. The chain's CDR3 is CASSTGREGNSPLHF. For the CDR3, the DNA is TGCGCCAGCAGTACGGGCAGGGAGGGAAATTCACCCCTCCACTTT.